Reported below is one T cell receptor beta chain. Its target is not known. The V end was cut by 5 bases, the J end by 3 bases, with 11 bases between. CDR3 length: 14 residues. The germline V gene encodes CDR1 SGHTA and CDR2 FQGTGA. This specimen belongs to a study of T cell responses to AZD1222 COVID-19 vaccine. Whole-study context: Second-dose timings of about 4 or about 12 weeks were pooled.

Profiling relied on immunoSEQ multiplex PCR, and the TCRdb table lists in-frame clones only, not all of them. The table lists some 150,000 clones, roughly nine tenths of them singletons. Study-level points and caveats: After the peak T cell response, and only then, were repertoires sampled. Reports say nearly half of spike-specific TCRs go after unmutated variant regions.

The chain recombines TRBV7-3 with TRBJ2-1; D is possibly TRBD2 (6 bases). The TCR comes from an adult in good health. The sequencing here drew on peripheral blood, taken on day 0 of AZD1222 vaccination. The CDR3 spells CASSPPGLYNEQFF. CDR3 nucleotide sequence: TGTGCCAGCAGCCCCCCGGGACTCTACAATGAGCAGTTCTTC.